These T cell receptor beta chains were read from a single sample in a study of cytotoxic CD8 clonotypes in ibrutinib-treated CLL. The repertoire was sequenced with immunoSEQ multiplex PCR; TCRdb's copy has only in-frame clones and lacks some. Altogether about 97,000 clones are present, more than 70% being singletons, with the ten largest covering about 22%. The starting material was PBMCs, obtained after 24 months of ibrutinib treatment. All receptors derive from a human donor with chronic lymphocytic leukemia. Each CDR3 is given with its conserved first and last residue. D genes are given only for firm matches. A row's size may be missing; if present it is once, few, many or a size class.

length: 14; J: TRBJ1-3; size: -; D: -; V: TRBV5-1; DNA: TGCGCCAGCAGACTTCAGGGTGGAGGAAACACCATATATTTT; CDR3: CASRLQGGGNTIYF
length: 14; J: TRBJ1-1; size: -; D: -; V: TRBV18; DNA: TGTGCCAGCTCACTTAACAGGGAGGGCACTGAAGCTTTCTTT; CDR3: CASSLNREGTEAFF
length: 14; J: TRBJ2-3; size: -; D: TRBD2; V: TRBV2; DNA: TGTGCCAGCAGTTTTGGACTAGCAGAGGATACGCAGTATTTT; CDR3: CASSFGLAEDTQYF
length: 15; J: TRBJ2-3; size: -; D: TRBD2; V: TRBV9; DNA: TGTGCCAGCAGCGTAGAGGCTAGCGGGAGACACACGCAGTATTTT; CDR3: CASSVEASGRHTQYF
length: 14; J: TRBJ2-1; size: -; D: -; V: TRBV4-1; DNA: TGCGCCAGCAGCCTCGCTACCCTGGACAATGAGCAGTTCTTC; CDR3: CASSLATLDNEQFF
length: 14; J: TRBJ1-2; size: -; D: -; V: TRBV19; DNA: TGTGCCAGTAGTGAAACACGATCTAACTATGGCTACACCTTC; CDR3: CASSETRSNYGYTF
length: 15; J: TRBJ1-1; size: many; D: TRBD1; V: TRBV5-4; DNA: TGTGCCAGCAGCTGGGGACAGGGGGCTAGGACTGAAGCTTTCTTT; CDR3: CASSWGQGARTEAFF
length: 16; J: TRBJ2-7; size: -; D: TRBD2; V: TRBV7-2; DNA: TGTGCCAGCAGCGCCCGGGGCGGCGGGAGCTCCTACGAGCAGTACTTC; CDR3: CASSARGGGSSYEQYF
length: 17; J: TRBJ1-2; size: -; D: TRBD1; V: TRBV18; DNA: TGTGCCAGCTCACCGAGGGGGAGGACAGGGAGGAACTATGGCTACACCTTC; CDR3: CASSPRGRTGRNYGYTF
length: 15; J: TRBJ2-3; size: -; D: TRBD2; V: TRBV7-3; DNA: TGTGCCAGCAGCCCTACTAGCGATAGCACAGATACGCAGTATTTT; CDR3: CASSPTSDSTDTQYF
length: 15; J: TRBJ1-1; size: -; D: -; V: TRBV5-1; DNA: TGCGCCAGCAGCCTAGCCCAGGGGAGGGGCACTGAAGCTTTCTTT; CDR3: CASSLAQGRGTEAFF
length: 14; J: TRBJ2-7; size: few; D: -; V: TRBV4-1; DNA: TGCGCCAGCAGCCAAGTTGCAGGTTCCTACGAGCAGTACTTC; CDR3: CASSQVAGSYEQYF
length: 15; J: TRBJ2-1; size: -; D: -; V: TRBV9; DNA: TGTGCCAGCAGCGTACTAAGCGGCCTGTACAATGAGCAGTTCTTC; CDR3: CASSVLSGLYNEQFF
length: 15; J: TRBJ1-3; size: once; D: -; V: TRBV18; DNA: TGTGCCAGCTCACCACCCCCAGGAAATGGAAACACCATATATTTT; CDR3: CASSPPPGNGNTIYF
length: 15; J: TRBJ2-7; size: -; D: TRBD1; V: TRBV14; DNA: TGTGCCAGCAGCCGTCCCGGGACAGGGCGGGGCGAGCAGTACTTC; CDR3: CASSRPGTGRGEQYF
length: 14; J: TRBJ1-1; size: -; D: TRBD1; V: TRBV7-8; DNA: TGTGCCAGCAGAAGGACAGGGGCGAACACTGAAGCTTTCTTT; CDR3: CASRRTGANTEAFF
length: 13; J: TRBJ1-1; size: -; D: -; V: TRBV6-1; DNA: TGTGCCAGCATTAGGGGGACGGAGCATAAAGCTTTCTTT; CDR3: CASIRGTEHKAFF
length: 17; J: TRBJ2-5; size: once; D: TRBD2; V: TRBV7-6; DNA: TGTGCCAGCAGCTTGGGACTAGCGGCCCCCATCCAAGAGACCCAGTACTTC; CDR3: CASSLGLAAPIQETQYF
length: 15; J: TRBJ2-7; size: -; D: TRBD1; V: TRBV27; DNA: TGTGCCAGCAGTTCTGGACAGGGACGTTTTCACGAGCAGTACTTC; CDR3: CASSSGQGRFHEQYF
length: 15; J: TRBJ2-7; size: -; D: TRBD2; V: TRBV28; DNA: TGTGCCAGCAGGGCCATCTTAGCGGGATCCTACGAGCAGTACTTC; CDR3: CASRAILAGSYEQYF
length: 14; J: TRBJ2-2; size: -; D: -; V: TRBV7-7; DNA: TGTGCCAGCAGCACGGACCTAGCCACCGGGGAGCTGTTTTTT; CDR3: CASSTDLATGELFF
length: 18; J: TRBJ1-1; size: -; D: -; V: TRBV4-2; DNA: TGTGCCAGCAGCCAAGATCGTGTAGGGGGGAATGGGAACACTGAAGCTTTCTTT; CDR3: CASSQDRVGGNGNTEAFF
length: 11; J: TRBJ1-1; size: -; D: -; V: TRBV6-1; DNA: TGTGCCAGCATCGCTACGAAGGAAGCTTTCTTT; CDR3: CASIATKEAFF
length: 15; J: TRBJ2-7; size: -; D: TRBD2; V: TRBV7-2; DNA: TGTGCCAGCAGTTCCGGGACTAGGAGTTTTAACGAGCAGTACTTC; CDR3: CASSSGTRSFNEQYF
length: 17; J: TRBJ1-1; size: -; D: TRBD1; V: TRBV7-8; DNA: TGTGCCAGCAGCTTGGACAGGGTACGGGGGGTGAACACTGAAGCTTTCTTT; CDR3: CASSLDRVRGVNTEAFF
length: 14; J: TRBJ2-5; size: -; D: -; V: TRBV7-2; DNA: TGTGCCAGCAGCTTAAGGGTCTCCCAAGAGACCCAGTACTTC; CDR3: CASSLRVSQETQYF
length: 13; J: TRBJ2-5; size: -; D: -; V: TRBV28; DNA: TGTGCCAGCAGTTCGACGATGAGCGAGACCCAGTACTTC; CDR3: CASSSTMSETQYF
length: 15; J: TRBJ2-6; size: -; D: -; V: TRBV7-3; DNA: TGTGCCAGCAGCTTACAGGGGACTGGGGCCAACGTCCTGACTTTC; CDR3: CASSLQGTGANVLTF
length: 16; J: TRBJ1-6; size: -; D: -; V: TRBV11-2; DNA: TGTGCCAGCAGCAAGTCGGGGATTCAGGGCCATTCACCCCTCCACTTT; CDR3: CASSKSGIQGHSPLHF